This TCR beta chain appears in the sequencing data of a study of post-analysis software for immune sequencing data. Study at large: In terms of disease course, relapsing-remitting, secondary progressive and progressive-relapsing multiple sclerosis were included.

V gave up 4 bases and J gave up 4 bases, with 23 bases separating them. The germline CDR1 and CDR2 sequences are DFQATT and SNEGSKA (reference sequence). The CDR3 is made up of 16 amino acids. Libraries were made from TCR beta cDNA, and they carried unique molecular identifiers. T cells numbering about 1 to 11 million yielded 450,000 to 600,000 cDNA molecules. MiXCR, applied by TCRdb to the PCR reads, yields one record per CDR3 protein. The sample contains a few hundred thousand distinct CDR3 sequences, about a third of which appear only once. As to this clonotype: The target antigen is unknown.

Study outcomes and limitations: When compared against controls, multiple sclerosis patients showed significantly lower normalized Chao1 diversity. Patients carried several TRBV segments more frequently than controls did, and TRBV5-6, TRBV5-1 and TRBV20-1 were among them.

The source is a girl aged 10 to 17 with multiple sclerosis. Sequencing was performed on blood. The chain couples TRBV20-1 to TRBJ2-7; a weak D match, TRBD1 (7 bases). Here the CDR3 reads CSATTGDSRARYEQYF. CDR3 sequence (DNA): TGCAGTGCTACTACAGGGGACTCGAGGGCAAGGTACGAGCAGTACTTC.